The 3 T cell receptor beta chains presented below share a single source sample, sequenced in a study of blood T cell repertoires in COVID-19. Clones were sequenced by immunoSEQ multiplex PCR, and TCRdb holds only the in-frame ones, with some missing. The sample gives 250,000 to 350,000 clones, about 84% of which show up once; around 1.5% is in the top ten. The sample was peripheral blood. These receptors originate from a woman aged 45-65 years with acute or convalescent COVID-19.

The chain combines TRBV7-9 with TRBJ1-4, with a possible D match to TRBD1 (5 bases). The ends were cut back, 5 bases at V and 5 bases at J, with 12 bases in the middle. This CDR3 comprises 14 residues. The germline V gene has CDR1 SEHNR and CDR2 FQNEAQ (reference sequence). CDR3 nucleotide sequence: TGTGCCAGCAGCCCCCGGGACTTAAATGAAAAACTGTTTTTT. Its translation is CASSPRDLNEKLFF.

CDR3 protein: CASSLSSDSPLHF. In DNA form, the CDR3 reads TGTGCCAGCAGCCTATCCTCGGATTCACCCCTCCACTTT. This chain connects TRBV9 to TRBJ1-6; D not resolved. V was clipped by 4 bases and J by 8 bases, with 10 bases between them. The CDR3 runs 13 residues. CDR1 and CDR2 from the germline V gene are SGDLS and YYNGEE.

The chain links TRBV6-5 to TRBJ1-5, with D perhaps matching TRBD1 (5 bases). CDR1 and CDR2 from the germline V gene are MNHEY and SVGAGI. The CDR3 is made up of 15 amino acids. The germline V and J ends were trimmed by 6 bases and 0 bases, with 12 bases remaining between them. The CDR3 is CASRPQGNSNQPQHF. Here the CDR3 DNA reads TGTGCCAGCAGACCTCAGGGAAATAGCAATCAGCCCCAGCATTTT.